The 12 T cell receptor beta chains given below trace back to one sample, sequenced in a study of cytomegalovirus exposure and HLA in healthy donors. 13 Jbeta primers and 60 Vbeta primers were used for the PCR. This table comes from immunoSEQ multiplex PCR, and its TCRdb copy is limited to in-frame clones, with some not included. Of roughly 170,000 clones listed, over 60% are singletons. Sequencing input: PBMCs. These receptors were taken from a girl aged 10 to 17 in good health and CMV-seronegative.

A word on this clone: Other DNA sequences of this sample code for an identical CDR3. The chain uses TRBV5-1 and TRBJ2-5; 9 bases are a match to TRBD1. Germline loops: CDR1 SGHRS, CDR2 YFSETQ. CDR3 length: 17 residues. Unmatched junction bases numbered 11, after V lost 0 bases and J lost 5 bases. The CDR3 loop reads CASSLAGRTGEGETQYF. The DNA of the CDR3 is TGCGCCAGCAGCTTGGCAGGAAGGACAGGGGAGGGGGAGACCCAGTACTTC. Complete variable domain (other parts from reference TRBV5-1 and TRBJ2-5): KAGVTQTPRYLIKTRGQQVTLSCSPISGHRSVSWYQQTPGQGLQFLFEYFSETQRNKGNFPGRFSGRQFSNSRSEMNVSTLELGDSALYLCASSLAGRTGEGETQYFGPGTRLLVL.

The V and J genes are TRBV9 and TRBJ1-2, with D maybe TRBD1 (5 bases). Germline V CDR1 and CDR2: SGDLS, YYNGEE. Trimming cost V 4 bases and J 2 bases, with 15 bases left between them. CDR3 length equals 15 residues. CDR3 sequence reads: CASSPSGGSNYGYTF. CDR3 nucleotide sequence: TGTGCCAGCAGCCCCTCGGGGGGAAGCAACTATGGCTACACCTTC. Based on the CDR3 plus reference TRBV9 and TRBJ1-2, the full variable domain is DSGVTQTPKHLITATGQRVTLRCSPRSGDLSVYWYQQSLDQGLQFLIQYYNGEERAKGNILERFSAQQFPDLHSELNLSSLELGDSALYFCASSPSGGSNYGYTFGSGTRLTVV.

The chain has TRBV20-1 and TRBJ1-1; D unclear. V was pared by 8 bases and J by 10 bases, with 8 bases between. Germline CDR1 DFQATT, CDR2 SNEGSKA (reference sequence). The CDR3 runs 8 residues. The CDR3 DNA is TGCAGTCTTCCCGGAGCTTTCTTT. Translation: CSLPGAFF.

This clone was counted a few times. The gene calls are TRBV2 and TRBJ2-1; 7 nucleotides match TRBD2. CDR1 is SNHLY and CDR2 is FYNNEI in the germline V gene. J was trimmed by 10 bases and V by 5 bases; bases with no gene match: 2. The CDR3 has 11 residues. CDR3 in amino acids: CASSRDYEQFF. As DNA, the CDR3 is TGTGCCAGCAGTCGGGACTACGAGCAGTTCTTC.

The CDR3 nucleotides read TGCGCCAGCAGCCCTGGACAGGGCCGCTACGAGCAGTACTTC. Protein sequence: CASSPGQGRYEQYF. V is TRBV5-1 and J is TRBJ2-7; 8 bases match TRBD1. The ends lost 4 bases at V and 3 bases at J; junction bases unmatched: 6. Germline assignment: CDR1 SGHRS and CDR2 YFSETQ. The CDR3 is 14 amino acids.

The rearrangement joins TRBV30 to TRBJ2-5, with D possibly TRBD1 on 6 matching bases. The V and J ends lost 4 bases and 1 base respectively, with 7 bases between them. Per germline, CDR1 GTSNPN and CDR2 SVGIG (reference sequence). CDR3 length equals 12 residues. The CDR3 loop reads CAWTGAQETQYF. The CDR3 DNA is TGTGCCTGGACAGGGGCCCAAGAGACCCAGTACTTC.

The chain joins TRBV2 to TRBJ2-7; TRBD1 aligns across 11 bases. The CDR3 has 14 amino acids. Germline V gene sequence: CDR1 SNHLY, CDR2 FYNNEI. With V trimmed by 7 bases and J by 3 bases, 5 bases remained unmatched. CDR3 sequence reads: CASTEGTGGYEQYF. The CDR3 nucleotides are TGTGCCAGCACCGAGGGGACAGGGGGCTACGAGCAGTACTTC.

The chain carries TRBV14 and TRBJ1-1; no firm D call. CDR1 and CDR2 from the germline V gene are SGHDN and FVKESK. The V gene lost 0 bases and the J gene lost 4 bases, with 3 bases spanning the gap. The CDR3 consists of 12 residues. CDR3 DNA: TGTGCCAGCAGCCAAGACAGCACTGAAGCTTTCTTT. Translating gives CASSQDSTEAFF.

The chain couples TRBV15 to TRBJ1-1, with 7 bases matching TRBD1. With 3 bases clipped from V and 1 base from J, the junction kept 5 bases outside the gene matches. The CDR3 has 15 residues. Per germline, CDR1 LNHNV and CDR2 YYDKDF (reference sequence). Written as DNA, the CDR3 is TGTGCCACCAGCAGGGGGGACAGACAGAACACTGAAGCTTTCTTT. Translating it yields CATSRGDRQNTEAFF.

This clone was found once. This chain's CDR3 is CASSLVAGGLNEQFF. As DNA, the CDR3 is TGCGCCAGCAGCTTGGTAGCGGGGGGCCTCAATGAGCAGTTCTTC. V usage is TRBV5-1 and J usage is TRBJ2-1; 10 nucleotides line up with TRBD2. V shed 0 bases and J 6 bases; nucleotides not matched to a gene: 3. Per germline, CDR1 SGHRS and CDR2 YFSETQ. This CDR3 region has 15 residues.

This clone was counted only a few times. The gene calls are TRBV5-6 and TRBJ1-3, with D perhaps TRBD1 (6 bases). Germline V gene lookup returns CDR1 SGHDT and CDR2 YYEEEE. This CDR3 contains 15 residues. V shed 4 bases and J shed 5 bases, with 16 bases lying between them. The CDR3 loop is CASSLVQGTRNTIYF. Written as DNA, the CDR3 is TGTGCCAGCAGCCTAGTACAGGGCACAAGAAACACCATATATTTT.

The chain recombines TRBV10-1 with TRBJ1-1; D is uncertain. This CDR3 is built from 13 residues. Germline CDR1 reads WNHNN; CDR2 reads SYGVQD (reference sequence). Between the trimmed V and J ends, which lost 6 bases and 1 base, there was a span of 9 bases. The CDR3 loop reads CASRVETNTEAFF. The CDR3 DNA sequence: TGCGCCAGCAGGGTAGAAACGAACACTGAAGCTTTCTTT.